Sequencing of this T cell receptor (beta chain) was carried out in a study of vaccination effects on CD4 cells after COVID-19 (dated by TCRdb to 2022 to 2024). About the investigation overall: Two doses of either the BNT162b2 or the mRNA-1273 mRNA SARS-CoV-2 vaccine were administered to participants. SARS-CoV-2 spike-specific CD4+ TCR repertoires were compared before and after mRNA vaccination in COVID-19 convalescent patients and in infection-naive vaccine recipients. A total of 9 to 11 COVID-19 convalescent patients and a few SARS-CoV-2-naive healthy vaccine recipients were included in the full study. Cultures from other donors in the study were sequenced with the Oncomine TCR Beta short-read assay on an Illumina iSeq 100. Results the study describes overall, beyond this receptor: Marked clonal contraction was observed in both infection-induced and vaccine-induced clones at late post-vaccination timepoints, consistent with waning T cell responses. Only a small number of convalescent patients were included, and no early post-infection timepoints were available, which limited the study. Among healthy vaccine recipients, nearly all vaccine-induced clones were SARS-CoV-2 mono-reactive, and only 1 of 255 was cross-reactive with common cold coronaviruses.

To identify antigen-specific CD4+ T cell clonotypes by their expansion, the ViraFEST assay first stimulated PBMC with viral peptide pools and then applied TCR sequencing. After 10 days of culture, CD4+ T cells were isolated with the EasySep CD4+ T cell isolation kit. Healthy vaccine recipients had no prior SARS-CoV-2 infection, confirmed by negative nucleocapsid antibodies before and after vaccination. A few million PBMC per well were cultured in IMDM with around 5.3% human AB serum, about 9.4 IU/ml IL-2 and gentamicin, plus 10 ug/ml peptides. On days 3 and 7, half of the culture medium was replaced with fresh IL-2-containing medium. Unless noted otherwise, every peptide stimulation condition was cultured in triplicate wells. PBMC were separated from whole blood using Ficoll-Paque Plus gradient centrifugation and were then either cryopreserved at -140C or used fresh. Overlapping peptide pools spanned the spike proteins of SARS-CoV-2 and the common cold coronaviruses HCoV-NL63, HCoV-OC43 and HCoV-229E. Genomic DNA was extracted from cultured CD4+ T cells with the QIAamp micro DNA kit.

The CDR3 measures 13 amino acids from cysteine to phenylalanine. The only DNA kept is the CDR3, 39 bases in frame from the first base. V and J lose 5 bases and 9 bases, and a span of 14 bases separates them. The germline V gene supplies CDR1 KGHSH and CDR2 LQKENI. Library creation used the immunoSEQ multiplex PCR assay. DNA from the cultured, isolated CD4+ T cells was subjected to TCR beta CDR3 sequencing. The paper's processing steps were these. Non-productive TCR sequences were removed and reads were trimmed to the CDR3 region, keeping CDR3s of at least 7 amino acids. Antigen-specific clonotypes were identified with the MANAFEST web app by comparing expansion in peptide wells against reference cultures. To be called positive, a clone needed expansion at FDR<0.05 compared with the reference and with all other wells, an odds ratio greater than 5, and a frequency greater than 0.1% in two replicate wells. Cross-reactive clonotypes were defined as significantly expanded in SARS-CoV-2 spike wells and in at least one common cold coronavirus spike condition. Levenshtein distance calculated with the stringdist R package was used to assess CDR3 similarity, and unrooted trees were constructed with ape in R 3.6.1. TCRdb carries this immuneACCESS record with in-frame sequences only. Its versions omit some clonotypes, under half of them owing to an unresolved V gene in the studies checked, with the rest unexplained. That table is the source of V, J and clone size, and D and trimming were worked out from the DNA. For this sample the table gives about 43,000 clones, of which roughly four fifths were detected only once. The ten top clones hold about 10% of the sample.

Details on this clone: What antigen it recognizes has not been identified. No base qualities exist here, and no much larger clone lies one base off it.

The source of this sequence is a human donor who received a COVID-19 vaccine. The sequenced sample was CD4+ T cells from PBMCs cultured with SARS-CoV-2 spike peptides, obtained before COVID-19 vaccination. The label giving this sample's cell subset or site can be read as: SARS-CoV-2 spike overlapping peptide pool stimulation. The chain is made from TRBV18 and TRBJ1-5; TRBD1 is a possible D gene, resting on 5 matching bases. The DNA reads TGTGCCAGCTCAACCGACAGCCTACGGCCCCAGCATTTT. This gives the protein CASSTDSLRPQHF.